This T cell receptor (beta chain) comes out of a study of shared clonotypes between healthy human individuals. Terminally differentiated effector memory CD45RA+ cells were excluded by CCR7 positive selection of CD45RO-negative cells. CDR3 size: 13 residues. Trimming stripped 6 bases from V and 4 bases from J, with 10 bases between. Germline CDR1 SEHNR, CDR2 FQNEAQ (reference sequence). Libraries were prepared by immunoSEQ multiplex PCR; TCRdb keeps only in-frame clonotypes and omits some of them. Of about 2,100,000 clones listed, about 92% are singletons. This sequence originates from a man aged 18 to 30 in good health. Some clones in this sample may be carry-over from other donors' samples. What was sequenced was naive CD8+ T cells from PBMCs. This sequence joins TRBV7-9 and TRBJ1-5; D gene ambiguous. This CDR3 reads CASRGPENQPQHF. The CDR3 DNA sequence: TGTGCCAGCAGGGGCCCCGAGAATCAGCCCCAGCATTTT.